One T cell receptor beta chain is described in this entry. The antigen remains undetermined. Germline CDR1 and CDR2: GTSNPN and SVGIG (reference sequence). V lost 8 bases and J 6 bases, leaving 12 bases between the germline ends. CDR3 length equals 11 residues. The sample belongs to a study of blood T cells in healthy people across ages. Combining a sample-barcoded 5' primer with a J-beta primer mix, a second PCR ran for roughly 7 to 11 cycles. TCRdb passed the 5' RACE reads through MiXCR, listing each CDR3 protein once. The sample consists of around 1.5 million distinct CDR3 sequences, roughly 45% of them appearing once. Study-level results: Greater diversity and more naive CD4+ cells were seen in long-lived donors than in aged donors.

The rearrangement uses TRBV30 and TRBJ2-3, with D tentatively TRBD2 (5 bases). The sequenced sample consisted of blood. The TCR was taken from a woman younger than 30 in good health. This CDR3 is CAAQLVDTQYF. CDR3 bases: TGTGCCGCCCAACTAGTCGATACGCAGTATTTT. Combining the CDR3 with reference TRBV30 and TRBJ2-3 gives the whole variable domain SQTIHQWPATLVQPVGSPLSLECTVEGTSNPNLYWYRQAAGRGLQLLFYSVGIGQISSEVPQNLSASRPQDRQFILSSKKLLLSDSGFYLCAAQLVDTQYFGPGTRLTVL.